These 31 T cell receptor beta chains came from one sample sequenced in a study of T-cell reconstitution after alpha-beta-depleted transplantation in children. Unique molecular identifiers tagged the TCRbeta library. TCRdb re-derived calls from the PCR reads in MiXCR, one entry per CDR3 protein. The repertoire holds hundreds of thousands of distinct CDR3 sequences, with approximately 32% as singletons. This sample comprised PBMCs from the stem cell graft donor, obtained from the stem cell graft. Receptor source: a human donor who donated a stem cell graft to a child with aplastic anemia.

The genes are TRBV29-1 and TRBJ1-6; D gene uncertain. Germline CDR1 is SQVTM and CDR2 is ANQGSEA. The ends were cut back, 4 bases at V and 5 bases at J, with 9 bases in the middle. The CDR3 is made up of 13 amino acids. CDR3 nucleotides: TGCAGCGTTGGCTCGGGTCATAATTCACCCCTCCACTTT. Translating gives CSVGSGHNSPLHF.

This clonotype has at least ten counts. Without the conserved terminal phenylalanine or tryptophan, this CDR3 likely stems from a read error. The DNA is left out, because the CDR3 cannot be placed on it with certainty; the CDR3 is given as TCRdb lists it. The V call is TRBV29-1, the J call TRBJ1-1. The germline gives CDR1 SQVTM, CDR2 ANQGSEA. The CDR3 totals 13 residues, both ends included. Here the CDR3 reads CSVDLGPASSTFH.

This clonotype has a handful of counts. The gene calls are TRBV6-2 or TRBV6-3 and TRBJ2-1; 7 bases are shared with TRBD2. This CDR3 is 15 amino acids long. The trim removed 10 bases at V and 4 bases at J, leaving 13 bases unmatched. CDR1 is MNHEY and CDR2 is SVGEGT in the germline V gene. The CDR3 sequence: CATVASREIYNEQFF. For the CDR3, the DNA is TGTGCCACTGTCGCGTCGCGGGAGATTTACAATGAGCAGTTCTTC.

The chain uses TRBV10-3 and TRBJ2-3; 12 bases align to TRBD1. Germline trimming cut 3 bases from V and 2 bases from J; bases unmatched to any gene: 3. The CDR3 runs to 16 residues. CDR1 and CDR2 (germline): ENHRY, SYGVKD. Here the CDR3 reads CAISDPGQGATDTQYF. In DNA form, the CDR3 reads TGTGCCATCAGTGACCCGGGACAGGGGGCCACAGATACGCAGTATTTT.

V gene TRBV18 combines with J gene TRBJ2-1; tentative D call: TRBD2 (5 bases). This CDR3 comprises 14 residues. Germline CDR1 KGHSH, CDR2 LQKENI. Trimming stripped 6 bases from V and 5 bases from J, with 14 bases between. The CDR3: CASSRAGGDNEQFF. DNA of the CDR3: TGTGCCAGCTCCCGGGCGGGCGGAGACAATGAGCAGTTCTTC.

The J gene is TRBJ2-1, the V gene TRBV20-1; weak D call: TRBD1 (5 bases). CDR3 size: 13 residues. In germline, CDR1 is DFQATT, CDR2 SNEGSKA (reference sequence). V was cut by 6 bases and J by 2 bases, with 11 bases left in between. CDR3 region: CSAGVVTYNEQFF. Written as DNA, the CDR3 is TGCAGTGCAGGGGTAGTAACCTACAATGAGCAGTTCTTC.

Only a few counts were recorded for this clonotype. The V and J genes are TRBV20-1 and TRBJ1-5, with D possibly TRBD1 on 5 matching bases. CDR3 length: 14 amino acids. Trimming removed 3 bases from V and 11 bases from J, with 20 bases in between. Germline lookup yields CDR1 DFQATT and CDR2 SNEGSKA (reference sequence). CDR3 DNA: TGCAGTGCTAGGGAGCAAAAAGGGGAGCCTTCCCAGCATTTT. Protein: CSAREQKGEPSQHF.

There are a few counts of this clonotype. The chain is built from TRBV12-3 or TRBV12-4 and TRBJ1-2; a possible D gene is TRBD1 (5 bases). The CDR3 loop spans 14 amino acids. V lost 2 bases, J lost 3 bases, and 10 bases lay in between. In nucleotides, the CDR3 is TGTGCCAGCAGTTTAATTGGGGGTTACTATGGCTACACCTTC. Translated, it gives CASSLIGGYYGYTF.

This chain joins TRBV12-3 or TRBV12-4 and TRBJ1-1; tentative D call: TRBD1 (6 bases). The CDR3 runs to 16 residues. Deletions cut 6 bases from V and 1 base from J, with 18 bases between. CDR3 in amino acids: CASSPSGGGGNTEAFF. DNA for the CDR3: TGTGCCAGCAGCCCATCGGGAGGGGGGGGGAACACTGAAGCTTTCTTT.

The CDR3 sequence: CASSVPGLAKGYEQYF. The CDR3 DNA is TGTGCCAGCAGCGTCCCGGGACTAGCAAAGGGATACGAGCAGTACTTC. The rearrangement uses TRBV27 and TRBJ2-7; 9 bases align to TRBD2. Unmatched junction bases numbered 13, after V lost 6 bases and J lost 4 bases. CDR1 is MNHEY, CDR2 SMNVEV, per germline (reference sequence). This CDR3 contains 16 residues.

The chain combines TRBV27 with TRBJ2-1; tentatively, D is TRBD1 or TRBD2 (5 bases each). Germline V gene lookup returns CDR1 MNHEY and CDR2 SMNVEV (reference sequence). V was shortened by 5 bases and J by 2 bases, with 13 bases between the two germline ends. This CDR3 comprises 15 residues. The CDR3 protein is CASSPSADTYNEQFF. CDR3 nucleotides: TGTGCCAGCAGTCCCTCAGCGGACACCTACAATGAGCAGTTCTTC.

This clonotype was counted only a few times. This chain uses TRBV7-9 with TRBJ1-5; D not resolved. Deletions cut 10 bases from V and 4 bases from J, with 20 bases between. The CDR3 has 15 residues. CDR1 is SEHNR, CDR2 FQNEAQ, per germline (reference sequence). The CDR3 bases are TGTGCCAACTCACGGGCCCCCTCGACGAATCAGCCCCAGCATTTT. This encodes CANSRAPSTNQPQHF.

In this sample, this clonotype turned up a few times. The chain employs TRBV30 and TRBJ2-2; the D is unclear. Trimming removed 5 bases from V and 4 bases from J, with 5 bases in between. Germline V gives CDR1 GTSNPN, CDR2 SVGIG (reference sequence). This CDR3 region has 11 residues. In DNA form, the CDR3 reads TGTGCCTGGTCCTCCACCGGGGAGCTGTTTTTT. It encodes CAWSSTGELFF.

This clonotype was recorded only once. This sequence joins TRBV7-2 and TRBJ2-3, with 9 bases aligning to TRBD2. V shed 3 bases and J 3 bases; nucleotides not matched to a gene: 7. Germline values: CDR1 SGHTA, CDR2 FQGNSA. This CDR3 comprises 16 residues. CDR3 coding DNA: TGTGCCAGCAGCTTTAGGCCAAGCGGGAGGACAGATACGCAGTATTTT. This translates into CASSFRPSGRTDTQYF.

The chain is built from TRBV21-1 and TRBJ2-5; the D call of TRBD2 is as the table states it, not checked on the DNA. TRBV21-1 is a listed pseudogene. The CDR3 has 15 amino acids. CDR3 sequence: CASSKALGGEETQYF. The CDR3 nucleotides read TGTGCCAGCAGCAAAGCATTGGGAGGGGAAGAGACCCAGTACTTC.

This clonotype was recorded a few times. The chain uses TRBV20-1 and TRBJ2-3, with unresolved D. Trimming pared 2 bases from V and 6 bases from J, leaving 21 bases between. The CDR3 totals 16 residues. In germline, CDR1 is DFQATT, CDR2 SNEGSKA (reference sequence). The CDR3 sequence: CSARPLAIDSWDTQYF. The CDR3 nucleotides are TGCAGTGCTAGACCCCTTGCAATTGATAGCTGGGATACGCAGTATTTT.

A remark on this clonotype: Compared with germline, one end of the junction differs, possibly owing to a read error. The rearrangement uses TRBV24-1 and TRBJ2-6; TRBD1 is a possible D gene (5 bases). Germline V lookup: CDR1 KGHDR, CDR2 SFDVKD. The CDR3 sequence is 16 residues long. The CDR3 reads CATSDPTDSGANGLTF. As DNA, the CDR3 is TGTGCCACCAGTGATCCTACCGACTCTGGGGCCAACGGCCTGACTTTC.

The gene calls are TRBV7-8 and TRBJ2-2; 8 bases are shared with TRBD1. Germline values: CDR1 SGHVS, CDR2 FQNEAQ. Trimming cost V 0 bases and J 2 bases; bases outside gene matches: 5. The CDR3 sequence is 17 residues long. This chain's CDR3 is CASSLARTGFNTGELFF. CDR3 nucleotide sequence: TGTGCCAGCAGCTTAGCGCGGACAGGGTTCAACACCGGGGAGCTGTTTTTT.

V is TRBV20-1 and J is TRBJ2-3; 10 bases agree with TRBD2. The V segment lost 5 bases and the J segment 1 base; nucleotides outside the gene matches: 6. Germline lookup yields CDR1 DFQATT and CDR2 SNEGSKA (reference sequence). This CDR3 is built from 15 residues. This CDR3 reads CSASSGTSGTDTQYF. The CDR3 DNA reads as TGCAGTGCTTCCTCCGGGACTAGCGGCACAGATACGCAGTATTTT.

V gene TRBV7-2 combines with J gene TRBJ2-3, with 7 nucleotides matching TRBD2. From germline, CDR1 is SGHTA and CDR2 FQGNSA. The junction had 12 bases not matched to a gene; V was cut back by 5 bases and J by 4 bases. The CDR3 is 16 residues long. CDR3 sequence (DNA): TGTGCCAGCAGCGCGCCGTACGGCGGGAGCTCAGATACGCAGTATTTT. Residues: CASSAPYGGSSDTQYF. The variable domain in full, with the rest retrieved from reference TRBV7-2 and TRBJ2-3, is GAGVSQSPSNKVTEKGKDVELRCDPISGHTALYWYRQSLGQGLEFLIYFQGNSAPDKSGLPSDRFSAERTGGSVSTLTIQRTQQEDSAVYLCASSAPYGGSSDTQYFGPGTRLTVL.

This clonotype was picked up a small number of times. This rearrangement joins TRBV5-6 to TRBJ2-7; D is undetermined. V dropped 0 bases and J dropped 2 bases, with 12 bases sitting between them. Germline values: CDR1 SGHDT, CDR2 YYEEEE. This CDR3 is built from 15 residues. The CDR3 protein is CASSLGLTDAYEQYV. In DNA, the CDR3 is TGTGCCAGCAGCTTGGGTTTAACGGACGCCTACGAGCAGTACGTC.

This chain uses TRBV6-5 with TRBJ2-7; 9 bases line up with TRBD1. Germline V gives CDR1 MNHEY, CDR2 SVGAGI. The CDR3 sequence is 16 residues long. Trimming cost V 0 bases and J 1 base; bases outside gene matches: 4. CDR3 DNA sequence: TGTGCCAGCAGTTACTCGGGGACAGGGATTTCCTACGAGCAGTACTTC. Protein product: CASSYSGTGISYEQYF.

This clonotype came up a few times. V gene TRBV20-1 combines with J gene TRBJ1-5, with 8 bases lining up with TRBD1. CDR1 DFQATT and CDR2 SNEGSKA come from the germline V gene (reference sequence). The CDR3 runs 15 residues. The V gene end was trimmed by 6 bases and the J gene end by 5 bases; junction bases not matched to a gene: 12. The chain's CDR3 is CSAKRMGQVDQPQHF. CDR3 sequence (DNA): TGCAGTGCCAAAAGAATGGGACAGGTCGATCAGCCCCAGCATTTT.

The chain couples TRBV29-1 to TRBJ2-7; TRBD1 matches 7 bases. Germline V lookup: CDR1 SQVTM, CDR2 ANQGSEA. The ends lost 3 bases at V and 3 bases at J; junction bases unmatched: 5. This CDR3 has 13 amino acids. The CDR3 coding sequence is TGCAGCGTTGAGGGACAGCAACACTACGAGCAGTACTTC. Translation gives CSVEGQQHYEQYF.

This sequence joins TRBV18 and TRBJ2-7; D possibly corresponds to TRBD1 (5 bases). Germline V gene sequence: CDR1 KGHSH, CDR2 LQKENI. Deletions cut 0 bases from V and 4 bases from J, with 10 bases between. CDR3 size: 14 residues. The CDR3 nucleotides are TGTGCCAGCTCACCACCGGGGCAGGCGTACGAGCAGTACGTC. This encodes CASSPPGQAYEQYV.

In regard to this clonotype: A read error may account for a junction end that differs from germline. V is TRBV7-9 and J is TRBJ2-5, with 9 bases lining up with TRBD1. Germline CDR1 and CDR2: SEHNR and FQNEAQ (reference sequence). This CDR3 is built from 16 residues. The CDR3 DNA reads TGTGTCAGCAGCTTATCCTTACAGGGGGCGCAAGAGACCCAGTACTTC. This encodes CVSSLSLQGAQETQYF.

The chain uses TRBV12-3 or TRBV12-4 and TRBJ2-3, with 7 bases lining up with TRBD2. V was pared by 3 bases and J by 7 bases, with 4 bases of the junction left unmatched. This CDR3 has 13 residues. Here the CDR3 reads CASSFASGNTQYF. The CDR3 coding sequence is TGTGCCAGCAGTTTCGCTAGCGGCAATACGCAGTATTTT.

This clonotype was seen a few times. This sequence joins TRBV29-1 and TRBJ2-2, with 8 positions matching TRBD1. V gave up 3 bases and J gave up 7 bases; unmatched junction bases: 4. The CDR3 is 13 amino acids. CDR1 is SQVTM and CDR2 is ANQGSEA in the germline V gene. The chain's CDR3 is CSVEDRANGELFF. The CDR3 DNA reads as TGCAGCGTTGAGGACAGGGCGAACGGGGAGCTGTTTTTT.

The J gene is TRBJ1-2, the V gene TRBV5-1; 7 bases are shared with TRBD1. J lost 5 bases, V lost 4 bases, and 11 bases had no gene match. Germline CDR1 is SGHRS and CDR2 is YFSETQ. The CDR3 spans 15 residues. CDR3 region: CASSPPEGAVYGYTF. CDR3 coding DNA: TGCGCCAGCAGCCCCCCCGAGGGGGCAGTGTATGGCTACACCTTC.

This clonotype occurred a few times. This CDR3 reads CASSPQTGVRNEQFF. The CDR3 bases are TGTGCCAGCAGCCCACAGACAGGGGTGCGCAATGAGCAGTTCTTC. V is TRBV9 and J is TRBJ2-1; 8 bases line up with TRBD1. The CDR3 has 15 residues. The germline gives CDR1 SGDLS, CDR2 YYNGEE. The V and J ends lost 4 bases and 6 bases, in that order; junction bases with no gene match: 9. The entire variable domain, with the rest obtained from reference TRBV9 and TRBJ2-1, is as follows: DSGVTQTPKHLITATGQRVTLRCSPRSGDLSVYWYQQSLDQGLQFLIQYYNGEERAKGNILERFSAQQFPDLHSELNLSSLELGDSALYFCASSPQTGVRNEQFFGPGTRLTVL.

The chain is built from TRBV19 and TRBJ1-4; D is undetermined. The germline V gene has CDR1 LNHDA and CDR2 SQIVND (reference sequence). V lost 4 bases to trimming and J lost 0 bases, with 12 bases between them. This CDR3 is built from 16 residues. The CDR3: CASSTSNRPTNEKLFF. CDR3 in DNA: TGTGCCAGTAGTACTTCGAACAGACCAACTAATGAAAAACTGTTTTTT. The variable domain in full, completed from reference TRBV19 and TRBJ1-4, reads DGGITQSPKYLFRKEGQNVTLSCEQNLNHDAMYWYRQDPGQGLRLIYYSQIVNDFQKGDIAEGYSVSREKKESFPLTVTSAQKNPTAFYLCASSTSNRPTNEKLFFGSGTQLSVL.